The source of this T cell receptor (beta chain) is a study of graft-versus-host responses after intestinal transplantation. Study as a whole: Grafts were multivisceral, liver-intestinal, or isolated intestinal. Findings and limits, study-wide: Early post-transplant HvG declines tracked with peak circulating GvH clone levels. Detection of GvH clones occurred in recipient marrow, and some had their first appearance in ileum or blood. Graft-versus-host to host-versus-graft clonal ratios in allografts were high in patients with graft-donor T cell macrochimerism.

Notes on this clone: Its target is not known.

The CDR3 totals 15 residues. Trimming pared 3 bases from V and 9 bases from J, leaving 15 bases between. Per germline, CDR1 MNHEY and CDR2 SMNVEV (reference sequence). Profiled with immunoSEQ multiplex PCR; TCRdb holds only in-frame clones, not every one. Among approximately 130,000 clones listed, 90% to 95% were seen once. The clonotype comes from a human donor who received an intestinal transplant. The material sequenced was unstimulated CD4+ T cells sorted from spleen or lymph node cells, taken before intestinal transplant. J is TRBJ1-6 and V is TRBV27; D not resolved. The CDR3 loop is CASSLGLLISSPLHF. As DNA, the CDR3 is TGTGCCAGCAGTTTGGGGTTGTTGATAAGTTCACCCCTCCACTTT.